This T cell receptor (beta chain) stems from a study of blood T cell repertoires in COVID-19. Study as a whole: Spain, Italy and the United States supplied samples that represented acute and convalescent COVID-19. In each case, the material was cDNA or gDNA derived from T cells, B-cell-depleted T cells, or PBMCs.

Per the original data handling: Estimation of nucleated cell counts relied on the amplification of reference gene primers. The assay was immunoSEQ multiplex PCR, and TCRdb's table has in-frame clones only and misses some. That table is the source of V, J and clone size, and D and trimming were worked out from the DNA. Here the sample spans over 35,000 clones, over 75% being singletons. The trim removed 4 bases at V and 5 bases at J, leaving 10 bases unmatched. CDR1 and CDR2 from the germline V gene are SGHRS and YFSETQ. CDR3 length: 16 amino acids. This chain connects TRBV5-1 to TRBJ2-1, with 9 bases fitting TRBD2. The TCR originated in a man aged 50 to 59 with acute or convalescent COVID-19. The material sequenced was peripheral blood. Here the CDR3 DNA reads TGCGCCAGCAGCACAAGTAGCGGGAGTAGCGACAATGAGCAGTTCTTC. Encoded protein: CASSTSSGSSDNEQFF.